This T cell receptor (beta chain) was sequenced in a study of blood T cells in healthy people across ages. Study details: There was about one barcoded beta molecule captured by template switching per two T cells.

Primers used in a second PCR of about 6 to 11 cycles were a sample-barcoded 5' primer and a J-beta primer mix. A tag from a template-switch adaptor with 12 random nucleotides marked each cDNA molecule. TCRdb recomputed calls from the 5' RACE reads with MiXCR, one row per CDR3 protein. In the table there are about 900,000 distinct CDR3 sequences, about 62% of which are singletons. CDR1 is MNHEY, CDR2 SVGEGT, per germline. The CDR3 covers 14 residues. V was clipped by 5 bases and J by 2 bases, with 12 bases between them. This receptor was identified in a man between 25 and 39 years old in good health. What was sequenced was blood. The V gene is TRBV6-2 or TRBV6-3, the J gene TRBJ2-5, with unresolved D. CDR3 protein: CASSQVGLQETQYF. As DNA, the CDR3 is TGTGCCAGCAGTCAGGTGGGGTTACAAGAGACCCAGTACTTC.